These 21 T cell receptor beta chains came from one sample sequenced in a study of T cells in narcolepsy. Using immunoSEQ multiplex PCR, the repertoire was profiled, and TCRdb retains in-frame clones only, with some absent. The sample shows over 25,000 clones, about 83% of them seen only once. Source material: CD45RA- memory CD4+ T cells from PBMCs. The source of these receptors is a human donor with narcolepsy.

V gene TRBV5-6 combines with J gene TRBJ2-5; no firm D call. The end of the DNA fits TRBJ2-7 better, so the J call may be wrong. Germline assignment: CDR1 SGHDT and CDR2 YYEEEE. This CDR3 has 13 amino acids. The CDR3 region is CASSQGPFSEQYF. In DNA form, the CDR3 reads TGTGCCAGCAGCCAAGGGCCATTCTCCGAGCAGTACTTC.

The CDR3 loop is CASSLSVPTNNEQFF. The DNA for the CDR3 is TGTGCCAGCAGCTTATCCGTGCCCACCAACAATGAGCAGTTCTTC. This rearrangement joins TRBV7-2 to TRBJ2-1; no reliable D call. Trimming took 2 bases from V and 5 from J, leaving 13 bases between them. This CDR3 is built from 15 residues. Germline-derived CDR1 and CDR2 are SGHTA and FQGNSA. The full variable domain, in which reference TRBV7-2 and TRBJ2-1 provide the parts outside the CDR3, is GAGVSQSPSNKVTEKGKDVELRCDPISGHTALYWYRQSLGQGLEFLIYFQGNSAPDKSGLPSDRFSAERTGGSVSTLTIQRTQQEDSAVYLCASSLSVPTNNEQFFGPGTRLTVL.

The V gene is TRBV9, the J gene TRBJ2-1, with 11 positions matching TRBD1. CDR1 SGDLS and CDR2 YYNGEE come from the germline V gene. This CDR3 comprises 15 residues. V shed 3 bases, J shed 4 bases, and the junction held 3 bases outside the gene matches. The CDR3 DNA sequence: TGTGCCAGCAGCGCGGGACAGGGGGGATACAATGAGCAGTTCTTC. Translation: CASSAGQGGYNEQFF.

V usage is TRBV6-1 and J usage is TRBJ2-7, with 9 bases identical to TRBD2. CDR3 length: 14 amino acids. CDR1 is MNHNS, CDR2 SASEGT, per germline. V was pared by 5 bases and J by 4 bases, with 6 bases of the junction left unmatched. The CDR3 region is CASSNSGGGYEQYF. CDR3 nucleotide sequence: TGTGCCAGCAGTAATAGCGGGGGCGGATACGAGCAGTACTTC.

The V call is TRBV28, the J call TRBJ2-3, with TRBD2 as a possible D gene (6 bases). The CDR3 is made up of 12 amino acids. Trimming stripped 8 bases from V and 2 bases from J, with 8 bases between. The germline gives CDR1 MDHEN, CDR2 SYDVKM. The CDR3 coding sequence is TGTGCCAGCGGGGGGAACACAGATACGCAGTATTTT. This encodes CASGGNTDTQYF.

The chain carries TRBV27 and TRBJ2-7, with 8 bases matching TRBD1. J gave up 4 bases and V 8 bases, and 10 bases lay outside the gene matches. The CDR3 totals 14 residues. Germline V gives CDR1 MNHEY, CDR2 SMNVEV (reference sequence). The CDR3 loop is CASGRTGSTYEQYF. The DNA for the CDR3 is TGTGCCAGCGGGCGGACAGGGTCCACATACGAGCAGTACTTC.

About this clone itself: Other DNA sequences within the sample encode an identical CDR3. V and J are TRBV29-1 and TRBJ1-2; TRBD1 is a possible D gene (5 bases). The V gene lost 0 bases and the J gene lost 2 bases, with 7 bases spanning the gap. The length of the CDR3 is 13 residues. Germline V gene lookup returns CDR1 SQVTM and CDR2 ANQGSEA. This chain's CDR3 is CSVEEGPNYGYTF. In DNA, the CDR3 is TGCAGCGTTGAAGAGGGACCCAACTATGGCTACACCTTC.

The chain employs TRBV19 and TRBJ2-1; 9 bases fit TRBD1. The V segment lost 8 bases and the J segment 9 bases; nucleotides outside the gene matches: 11. Germline-derived CDR1 and CDR2 are LNHDA and SQIVND (reference sequence). There are 14 residues in the CDR3. This CDR3 reads CASASGTGKGEQFF. CDR3 nucleotides: TGTGCCAGTGCCTCCGGGACAGGGAAAGGTGAGCAGTTCTTC.

V usage is TRBV5-4 and J usage is TRBJ2-3; 16 nucleotides align to TRBD2. From germline, CDR1 is SGHNT and CDR2 YYREEE (reference sequence). V trimming: 5 bases; J trimming: 6 bases; junction bases outside the gene matches: 15. This CDR3 is built from 19 residues. CDR3 amino acids: CASRRDSGTSGGAADTQYF. In DNA form, the CDR3 reads TGTGCCAGCAGACGTGATTCCGGGACTAGCGGGGGGGCCGCGGATACGCAGTATTTT.

J is TRBJ1-1 and V is TRBV9, with 7 bases aligning to TRBD1. The CDR3 spans 13 residues. Germline V gives CDR1 SGDLS, CDR2 YYNGEE. Germline trimming cut 4 bases from V and 3 bases from J; bases unmatched to any gene: 3. CDR3 nucleotide sequence: TGTGCCAGCAGCACCGGACAGGACACTGAAGCTTTCTTT. It encodes CASSTGQDTEAFF.

This chain joins TRBV6-5 and TRBJ1-6; 7 nucleotides agree with TRBD1. CDR3 length: 14 amino acids. The V segment lost 4 bases and the J segment 10 bases; nucleotides outside the gene matches: 7. Per germline, CDR1 MNHEY and CDR2 SVGAGI. The CDR3 nucleotides are TGTGCCAGCAGTTCCAGTGAGGGGGCGTCACCCCTCCACTTT. This gives the protein CASSSSEGASPLHF.

The chain couples TRBV19 to TRBJ1-3; D is undetermined. Trimming cost V 9 bases and J 4 bases, with 16 bases left between them. Germline V gene lookup returns CDR1 LNHDA and CDR2 SQIVND (reference sequence). The CDR3 is 14 residues long. The DNA of the CDR3 is TGTGCCAGCCGAATCCGGGGTGGAGGAAACACCATATATTTT. Amino acids: CASRIRGGGNTIYF.

This sequence joins TRBV4-3 and TRBJ1-3; possible D gene TRBD1, 6 bases. From germline, CDR1 is LGHNA and CDR2 YSLEER. Trimming took off 2 bases at V and 4 bases at J, with 12 bases between the two ends. The length of the CDR3 is 15 residues. CDR3: CASSQLTGSGNTIYF. DNA of the CDR3: TGCGCCAGCAGCCAACTTACAGGGAGCGGAAACACCATATATTTT.

J is TRBJ2-5 and V is TRBV7-2; D may be TRBD1 (5 bases). The CDR3 has 12 amino acids. CDR1 and CDR2 (germline): SGHTA, FQGNSA. V shed 7 bases and J shed 2 bases, with 8 bases lying between them. CDR3 region: CASNRQQETQYF. In nucleotides, the CDR3 is TGTGCCAGCAACAGACAGCAAGAGACCCAGTACTTC.

The rearrangement joins TRBV21-1 to TRBJ2-5; TRBD1 is the table's D call and was not checked against the DNA. TRBV21-1 is a pseudogene segment. There are 16 residues in the CDR3. The CDR3 DNA is TGTGCCAGCAGCAGAACGGGACAGGGAGACGGAGAGACCCAGTACTTC. Its translation is CASSRTGQGDGETQYF.

This clone has just one count. The CDR3 here is CASRRTASNEKLFF. Here the CDR3 DNA reads TGTGCCAGCAGACGGACCGCATCTAATGAAAAACTGTTTTTT. This chain connects TRBV6-5 to TRBJ1-4; D unresolved. The CDR3 is made up of 14 amino acids. Trimming left V 6 bases short and J 3 bases short, with 11 bases between. The germline V gene has CDR1 MNHEY and CDR2 SVGAGI.

The chain is built from TRBV30 and TRBJ1-2; a weak D match, TRBD1 (5 bases). Germline V CDR1 and CDR2: GTSNPN, SVGIG (reference sequence). This CDR3 has 14 residues. V was cut by 0 bases and J by 4 bases, with 12 bases left in between. CDR3 in DNA: TGTGCCTGGAGTGTAGGGGTGTTGGGCTATGGCTACACCTTC. It encodes CAWSVGVLGYGYTF.

This sequence joins TRBV11-2 and TRBJ2-7; TRBD2 matches 7 bases. This CDR3 is 15 amino acids long. Germline V gene lookup returns CDR1 SGHAT and CDR2 FQNNGV. V trimming: 5 bases; J trimming: 1 base; junction bases outside the gene matches: 8. The CDR3 DNA reads as TGTGCCAGCAGCATATCAAGGGACTATTCCTACGAGCAGTACTTC. Translated, it gives CASSISRDYSYEQYF.

The genes are TRBV9 and TRBJ1-2; D might be TRBD1 (5 bases). Germline assignment: CDR1 SGDLS and CDR2 YYNGEE. Trimming cost V 3 bases and J 7 bases, with 13 bases left between them. This CDR3 has 13 residues. The DNA of the CDR3 is TGTGCCAGCAGCGGCGATATGAGGGGTGGCTACACCTTC. Amino acids: CASSGDMRGGYTF. The full variable domain, with the rest looked up from reference TRBV9 and TRBJ1-2, is DSGVTQTPKHLITATGQRVTLRCSPRSGDLSVYWYQQSLDQGLQFLIQYYNGEERAKGNILERFSAQQFPDLHSELNLSSLELGDSALYFCASSGDMRGGYTFGSGTRLTVV.

In DNA, the CDR3 is TGTGCCAGCATAGGACAGGGGTATACTGGCTACACCTTC. Translation gives CASIGQGYTGYTF. V and J are TRBV2 and TRBJ1-2; 9 bases match TRBD1. The CDR3 covers 13 residues. The J segment lost 7 bases and the V segment lost 7 bases, leaving 7 bases of the junction unmatched. The germline V gene encodes CDR1 SNHLY and CDR2 FYNNEI.

The chain joins TRBV10-3 to TRBJ1-5; 7 nucleotides agree with TRBD1. There are 15 residues in the CDR3. V lost 2 bases to trimming and J lost 4 bases; unmatched junction nucleotides: 5. CDR1 ENHRY and CDR2 SYGVKD come from the germline V gene. The CDR3: CAISERQGGNQPQHF. The CDR3 DNA reads TGTGCCATCAGTGAGCGCCAGGGGGGGAATCAGCCCCAGCATTTT.